One and the same sample provided the 23 T cell receptor beta chains below, sequenced in a study of blood T cell repertoires in COVID-19 (dated by TCRdb to about 2020). Library creation used the immunoSEQ multiplex PCR assay. Sourced from immuneACCESS, this table was stored by TCRdb with only in-frame sequences that have V and J called. A share of the clones is absent; for the studies checked, an unresolved V gene accounts for under half, and the remainder has no known explanation. Across this sample there are some 89,000 clones, with more than 75% seen only once. The leading ten clones occupy 0.95% to 1.5% of the sample. The sample comprised peripheral blood. The receptor set was obtained from a woman older than 75 with acute or convalescent COVID-19.

This clone has only one observation. The CDR3 DNA is TGCGCCAGCGCACAGGGGGCTGGGGCCAACGTCCTGACTTTC. Translation gives CASAQGAGANVLTF. The rearrangement links TRBV5-1 to TRBJ2-6; 8 bases are shared with TRBD1. The CDR3 covers 14 residues. CDR1 SGHRS and CDR2 YFSETQ come from the germline V gene. Losses at the gene ends were 7 bases for V and 2 bases for J; bases not matched to a gene: 2.

This chain links TRBV2 with TRBJ1-2, with D possibly TRBD1 on 5 matching bases. The germline CDR1 and CDR2 sequences are SNHLY and FYNNEI. This CDR3 is 14 amino acids long. The V end was cut by 5 bases, the J end by 8 bases, with 18 bases between. CDR3 DNA sequence: TGTGCCAGCAGTAATTCCAGACAGTTGCAGGGCTACACCTTC. It specifies CASSNSRQLQGYTF.

V is TRBV15 and J is TRBJ1-2; TRBD1 matches 12 bases. The V and J ends lost 3 bases and 8 bases, in that order; junction bases with no gene match: 10. CDR1 is LNHNV and CDR2 is YYDKDF in the germline V gene (reference sequence). The CDR3 runs 16 residues. CDR3 sequence: CATSSPGTGGLAGYTF. The CDR3 region has the DNA TGTGCCACCAGCAGCCCCGGGACAGGGGGCCTGGCGGGCTACACCTTC.

The chain has TRBV3-1 (or the pseudogene TRBV3-2) and TRBJ2-1; D is possibly TRBD2 (6 bases). The CDR3 extends over 17 amino acids. The germline V and J ends were trimmed by 8 bases and 1 base, with 21 bases remaining between them. From germline, CDR1 is LGHDT and CDR2 YNNKEL (reference sequence). The CDR3 DNA sequence: TGTGCCAGCGAGGGTGGAGGGGTGGGGGTTTCCTACAATGAGCAGTTCTTC. This sequence encodes CASEGGGVGVSYNEQFF.

This clone occurred a few times. The rearrangement uses TRBV5-5 and TRBJ1-5, with a possible D match to TRBD1 (5 bases). Germline CDR1 reads SGHKS; CDR2 reads YYEKEE (reference sequence). V lost 5 bases, J lost 0 bases, and 12 bases lay in between. The CDR3 runs 15 residues. Here the CDR3 DNA reads TGTGCCAGCAGTCTGACAGAGTATAGCAATCAGCCCCAGCATTTT. Its translation: CASSLTEYSNQPQHF.

This chain uses TRBV2 with TRBJ2-3, with 7 bases matching TRBD2. The germline gives CDR1 SNHLY, CDR2 FYNNEI. The CDR3 covers 16 residues. Trimming at V came to 5 bases and at J to 3 bases, leaving 11 bases not matched to a gene. The CDR3 loop reads CASSRGASSGTDTQYF. In DNA, the CDR3 is TGTGCCAGCAGTAGAGGTGCGTCTAGCGGTACAGATACGCAGTATTTT.

This clone appeared once. The genes are TRBV2 and TRBJ2-3, with TRBD2 as a possible D gene (7 bases). The CDR3 is 16 residues long. Trimming took off 7 bases at V and 2 bases at J, with 19 bases between the two ends. Germline V gene lookup returns CDR1 SNHLY and CDR2 FYNNEI. Here the CDR3 reads CASTQGGRGITDTQYF. CDR3 DNA: TGTGCCAGCACCCAAGGGGGGCGGGGGATCACAGATACGCAGTATTTT.

This sequence joins TRBV6-1 and TRBJ1-1, with D maybe TRBD1 (5 bases). The germline V gene encodes CDR1 MNHNS and CDR2 SASEGT. The CDR3 loop spans 14 amino acids. V was trimmed by 4 bases and J by 3 bases, leaving 12 bases between them. This CDR3 is CASSAPGWDTEAFF. CDR3 DNA sequence: TGTGCCAGCAGTGCCCCAGGGTGGGACACTGAAGCTTTCTTT.

This clone has just a few counts. The chain employs TRBV27 and TRBJ1-5; D is possibly TRBD1 (6 bases). Germline values: CDR1 MNHEY, CDR2 SMNVEV (reference sequence). V gave up 7 bases and J gave up 6 bases, with 19 bases separating them. The CDR3 is made up of 15 amino acids. The CDR3, as DNA: TGTGCCAGCATATCCCCGGGGGGCGGATTTCAGCCCCAGCATTTT. Translated, it gives CASISPGGGFQPQHF.

The rearrangement joins TRBV5-1 to TRBJ2-5; 9 bases agree with TRBD2. After removal of 4 bases from V and 1 base from J, the junction contained 5 bases not matched to a gene. The CDR3 extends over 15 amino acids. CDR1 SGHRS and CDR2 YFSETQ come from the germline V gene. The CDR3 loop reads CASSISGGIQETQYF. DNA for the CDR3: TGCGCCAGCAGCATCAGCGGGGGGATCCAAGAGACCCAGTACTTC. The entire variable domain, with the rest obtained from reference TRBV5-1 and TRBJ2-5, is as follows: KAGVTQTPRYLIKTRGQQVTLSCSPISGHRSVSWYQQTPGQGLQFLFEYFSETQRNKGNFPGRFSGRQFSNSRSEMNVSTLELGDSALYLCASSISGGIQETQYFGPGTRLLVL.

The CDR3 loop is CASSPERGGWNTQYF. The CDR3 nucleotides read TGTGCCAGCAGTCCCGAGCGGGGGGGCTGGAATACGCAGTATTTT. The V and J genes are TRBV6-6 and TRBJ2-3, with 10 bases lining up with TRBD2. With 5 bases clipped from V and 7 bases from J, the junction kept 9 bases outside the gene matches. The CDR3 covers 15 residues. Germline CDR1 is MNHNY and CDR2 is SVGAGI (reference sequence).

The V call is TRBV3-1 (or the pseudogene TRBV3-2), the J call TRBJ2-1; 10 nucleotides align to TRBD1. Germline trimming cut 4 bases from V and 5 bases from J; bases unmatched to any gene: 8. The CDR3 consists of 16 residues. The V gene's germline CDR1 is LGHDT and CDR2 YNNKEL (reference sequence). This CDR3 is CASSRSGTGEDNEQFF. For the CDR3, the DNA is TGTGCCAGCAGCCGCTCCGGGACAGGGGAGGACAATGAGCAGTTCTTC.

The rearrangement joins TRBV11-2 to TRBJ2-5, with 7 bases identical to TRBD1. The germline CDR1 and CDR2 sequences are SGHAT and FQNNGV. The CDR3 totals 16 residues. V was clipped by 5 bases and J by 1 base; unmatched bases: 10. CDR3 in amino acids: CASSTNPTGPQETQYF. The CDR3 DNA sequence: TGTGCCAGCAGCACCAACCCGACAGGGCCCCAAGAGACCCAGTACTTC.

This clone has more than one count but fewer than ten. The chain links TRBV24-1 to TRBJ1-2; 9 positions agree with TRBD1. Germline V gives CDR1 KGHDR, CDR2 SFDVKD. CDR3 length equals 17 residues. V gave up 4 bases and J gave up 14 bases; unmatched junction bases: 22. The CDR3, as DNA: TGTGCCACCAGTGACCTAGTGGCCGGGACAGGGTCGAGTGGGAGGACCTTC. It specifies CATSDLVAGTGSSGRTF.

The chain uses TRBV6-6 and TRBJ2-1; 8 positions match TRBD2. V shed 5 bases, J shed 6 bases, and the junction held 6 bases outside the gene matches. CDR3 size: 14 residues. In germline, CDR1 is MNHNY, CDR2 SVGAGI (reference sequence). The CDR3 bases are TGTGCCAGCAGTCCCCGAAGCGGGGGCAATGAGCAGTTCTTC. It specifies CASSPRSGGNEQFF.

The V call is TRBV7-9, the J call TRBJ2-5, with a tentative D call TRBD2 (6 bases). Germline CDR1 and CDR2: SEHNR and FQNEAQ (reference sequence). V was trimmed by 7 bases and J by 3 bases, leaving 9 bases between them. There are 12 residues in the CDR3. CDR3 nucleotides: TGTGCCAGCACGGAGGGAGAAGAGACCCAGTACTTC. Translated, it gives CASTEGEETQYF.

This clone appeared once. This chain links TRBV19 with TRBJ1-1; 9 bases are shared with TRBD1. This CDR3 has 15 amino acids. Germline CDR1 LNHDA, CDR2 SQIVND (reference sequence). V shed 5 bases and J 5 bases; nucleotides not matched to a gene: 9. This CDR3 is CASSSSGTGWTEAFF. In DNA, the CDR3 is TGTGCCAGTAGTTCCTCCGGGACAGGGTGGACTGAAGCTTTCTTT.

The chain combines TRBV11-2 with TRBJ2-5, with 11 bases aligning to TRBD2. CDR3 length equals 15 residues. V shed 4 bases, J shed 1 base, and the junction held 2 bases outside the gene matches. Germline V gene lookup returns CDR1 SGHAT and CDR2 FQNNGV. The CDR3 DNA follows: TGTGCCAGCAGCTGGGGACTAGCGGCCCAAGAGACCCAGTACTTC. Protein product: CASSWGLAAQETQYF.

The J gene is TRBJ2-6, the V gene TRBV9, with 7 bases aligning to TRBD1. The germline gives CDR1 SGDLS, CDR2 YYNGEE. Losses at the gene ends were 4 bases for V and 2 bases for J; bases not matched to a gene: 6. This CDR3 contains 16 residues. The CDR3 sequence: CASSTSQGAGANVLTF. CDR3 in DNA: TGTGCCAGCAGCACATCTCAGGGGGCTGGGGCCAACGTCCTGACTTTC.

In its sample, this clone was seen a few times. CDR3 region: CASSIIAGGRNEQFF. Here the CDR3 DNA reads TGTGCCAGTAGTATAATCGCGGGGGGGCGGAATGAGCAGTTCTTC. The V and J genes are TRBV19 and TRBJ2-1, with 9 bases fitting TRBD2. Germline V gene lookup returns CDR1 LNHDA and CDR2 SQIVND (reference sequence). Germline trimming cut 2 bases from V and 7 bases from J; bases unmatched to any gene: 6. The CDR3 sequence is 15 residues long. Complete variable domain (other parts from reference TRBV19 and TRBJ2-1): DGGITQSPKYLFRKEGQNVTLSCEQNLNHDAMYWYRQDPGQGLRLIYYSQIVNDFQKGDIAEGYSVSREKKESFPLTVTSAQKNPTAFYLCASSIIAGGRNEQFFGPGTRLTVL.

The chain carries TRBV7-9 and TRBJ2-4; D may be TRBD2 (5 bases). The CDR3 has 17 residues. Trimming pared 1 base from V and 0 bases from J, leaving 13 bases between. Germline-derived CDR1 and CDR2 are SEHNR and FQNEAQ (reference sequence). The CDR3 DNA reads as TGTGCCAGCAGCTTAGGGGCCGGGGAACTAGCCAAAAACATTCAGTACTTC. Protein: CASSLGAGELAKNIQYF.

The chain couples TRBV28 to TRBJ1-5; D might be TRBD1 (6 bases). With 2 bases removed from V and 4 bases from J, the gap between germline ends came to 18 bases. Germline V gene data show CDR1 as MDHEN and CDR2 as SYDVKM. CDR3 size: 17 residues. CDR3 amino acids: CASSLGGGHRGNQPQHF. The CDR3 bases are TGTGCCAGCAGTTTAGGCGGGGGACATAGGGGAAATCAGCCCCAGCATTTT.

The chain uses TRBV7-9 and TRBJ2-2; 7 bases align to TRBD2. The CDR3 is made up of 16 amino acids. Germline assignment: CDR1 SEHNR and CDR2 FQNEAQ (reference sequence). V lost 6 bases and J lost 4; bases outside the gene matches: 11. CDR3 in DNA: TGTGCCAGCAGAAAAGCAGCGGGAACCGGCACCGGGGAGCTGTTTTTT. Its protein is CASRKAAGTGTGELFF.